The clone carrying this T cell receptor (beta chain) came up once. Its antigen is unidentified. This sample stems from a study of T cell responses to AZD1222 COVID-19 vaccine. Study results and caveats: Receipt of two AZD1222 doses was followed by a rise in Spike-specific TCR breadth and depth. Unmutated variant regions reportedly attract nearly half of all spike-specific TCRs.

The method was immunoSEQ multiplex PCR; TCRdb's version includes in-frame clones alone and lacks a portion of them. In the table there are 100,000 to 120,000 clones, 88% of which are singletons. Trimming removed 6 bases from V and 6 bases from J, with 9 bases in between. The CDR3 runs to 12 residues. The receptor was derived from an adult in good health. The source material was peripheral blood, sampled on day 0 of AZD1222 vaccination. This sequence joins TRBV12-3 or TRBV12-4 and TRBJ2-1, with D possibly being TRBD1 (6 bases). This chain's CDR3 is CASSLQGNEQFF. CDR3 nucleotide sequence: TGTGCCAGCAGCTTACAGGGCAATGAGCAGTTCTTC.